This entry concerns a single TCR beta chain. Antigen specificity is unknown. The record originates from a study of a mutant IDH1 vaccine in newly diagnosed glioma. Repertoires were generated with immunoSEQ multiplex PCR, while TCRdb's copy carries only in-frame clones and drops some. The profile covers about 69,000 clones, with about 87% appearing a single time and 2% to 2.5% taken by the ten largest. The CDR3 covers 14 residues. In germline, CDR1 is KGHSH, CDR2 LQKENI. Trimming stripped 10 bases from V and 2 bases from J, with 14 bases between. Described time point: week 35, safety follow-up. Each dose of the vaccine consisted of 300 ug of mutant IDH1 20-mer peptide, with topical imiquimod.

The receptor was isolated from a man aged 30 to 39 with glioma. The sample in question was PBMCs, obtained from a glioma patient whose treatment included an IDH1 peptide vaccine. The V call is TRBV18, the J call TRBJ2-2, with D possibly TRBD1 on 5 matching bases. The CDR3 DNA sequence: TGTGCCAACTCCTCGACAGCAAACACCGGGGAGCTGTTTTTT. Its translation is CANSSTANTGELFF.